This T cell receptor beta chain was identified during a study of early T cells in non-severe SARS-CoV-2 infection. V shed 4 bases and J shed 4 bases, with 8 bases lying between them. The germline V gene has CDR1 SQVTM and CDR2 ANQGSEA. The CDR3 contains 11 residues. TCRdb passed the 5' RACE reads through MiXCR, listing each CDR3 protein once. The sample has 60,000 to 75,000 distinct CDR3 sequences, 10% to 15% seen once. This clonotype originated in an adult who was a healthcare worker with PCR-confirmed SARS-CoV-2 infection or an uninfected control (not recorded which). The chain links TRBV29-1 to TRBJ2-7; D unclear. Sequencing was done on a sample of whole blood. CDR3 DNA sequence: TGCAGCGTTGCGGCGAGTTACGAGCAGTACTTC. This translates into CSVAASYEQYF.